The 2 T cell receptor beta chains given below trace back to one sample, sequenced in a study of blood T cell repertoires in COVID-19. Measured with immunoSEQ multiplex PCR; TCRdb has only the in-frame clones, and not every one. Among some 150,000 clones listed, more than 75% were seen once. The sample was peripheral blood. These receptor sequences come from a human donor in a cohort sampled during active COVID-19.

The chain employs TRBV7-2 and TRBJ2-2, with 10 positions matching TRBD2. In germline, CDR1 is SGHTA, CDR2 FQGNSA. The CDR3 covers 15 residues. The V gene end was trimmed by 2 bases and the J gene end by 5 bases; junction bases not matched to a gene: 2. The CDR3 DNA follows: TGTGCCAGCAGCTTATATAGCGGGAGGACCGGGGAGCTGTTTTTT. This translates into CASSLYSGRTGELFF.

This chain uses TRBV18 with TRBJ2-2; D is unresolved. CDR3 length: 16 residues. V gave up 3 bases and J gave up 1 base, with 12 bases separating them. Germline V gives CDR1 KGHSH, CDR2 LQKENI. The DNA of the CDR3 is TGTGCCAGCTCACCGCCTCTAGGCGGGAACACCGGGGAGCTGTTTTTT. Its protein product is CASSPPLGGNTGELFF.